This T cell receptor beta chain was captured in a study of blood T cell repertoires in COVID-19. Across the whole study: Sites in the United States, Italy and Spain provided acute and convalescent COVID-19 samples. Nucleic acid was either cDNA or gDNA, and it came from T cells, B-cell-depleted T cells, or PBMCs.

The CDR3 totals 11 residues. Germline assignment: CDR1 SGHTS and CDR2 YDEGEE. Trimming pared 3 bases from V and 5 bases from J, leaving 5 bases between. Clones were sequenced by immunoSEQ multiplex PCR, and TCRdb holds only the in-frame ones, with some missing. Among approximately 260,000 clones listed, around 85% were seen once. The material sequenced was peripheral blood. The chain is built from TRBV5-8 and TRBJ1-1; D gene ambiguous. This clonotype was sampled from a woman aged 70-85 years with acute or convalescent COVID-19. The CDR3 here is CASSWQTEAFF. The DNA of the CDR3 is TGTGCCAGCAGCTGGCAGACTGAAGCTTTCTTT.